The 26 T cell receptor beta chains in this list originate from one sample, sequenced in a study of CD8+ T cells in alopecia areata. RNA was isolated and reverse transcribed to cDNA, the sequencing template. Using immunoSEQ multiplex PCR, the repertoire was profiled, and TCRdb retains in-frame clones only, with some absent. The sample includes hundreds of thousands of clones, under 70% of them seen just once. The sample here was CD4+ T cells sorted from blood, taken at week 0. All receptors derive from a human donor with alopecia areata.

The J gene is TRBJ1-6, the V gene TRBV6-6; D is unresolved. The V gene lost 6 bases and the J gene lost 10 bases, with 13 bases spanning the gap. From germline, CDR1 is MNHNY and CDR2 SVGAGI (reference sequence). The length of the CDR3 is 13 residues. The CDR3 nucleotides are TGTGCCAGCAGCGATTACCCAACCTCACCCCTCCACTTT. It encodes CASSDYPTSPLHF.

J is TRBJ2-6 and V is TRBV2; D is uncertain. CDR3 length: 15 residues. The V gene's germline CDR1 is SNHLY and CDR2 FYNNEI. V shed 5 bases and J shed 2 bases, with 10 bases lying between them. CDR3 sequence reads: CASSWKDPGANVLTF. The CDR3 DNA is TGTGCCAGCAGTTGGAAAGACCCTGGGGCCAACGTCCTGACTTTC. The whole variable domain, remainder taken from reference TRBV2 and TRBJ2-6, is EPEVTQTPSHQVTQMGQEVILRCVPISNHLYFYWYRQILGQKVEFLVSFYNNEISEKSEIFDDQFSVERPDGSNFTLKIRSTKLEDSAMYFCASSWKDPGANVLTFGAGSRLTVL.

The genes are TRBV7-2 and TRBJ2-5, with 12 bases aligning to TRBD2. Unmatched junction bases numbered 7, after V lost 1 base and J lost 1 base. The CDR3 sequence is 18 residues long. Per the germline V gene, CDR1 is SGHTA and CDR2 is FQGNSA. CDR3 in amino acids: CASSLGQLAGGPQETQYF. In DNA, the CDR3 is TGTGCCAGCAGCTTAGGCCAACTAGCGGGGGGTCCCCAAGAGACCCAGTACTTC.

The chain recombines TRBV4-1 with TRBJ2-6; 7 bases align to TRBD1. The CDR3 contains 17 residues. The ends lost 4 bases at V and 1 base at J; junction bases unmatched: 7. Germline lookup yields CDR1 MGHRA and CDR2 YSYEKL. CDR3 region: CASSLDRVGSGANVLTF. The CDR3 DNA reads TGCGCCAGCAGCCTCGACAGGGTTGGGTCTGGGGCCAACGTCCTGACTTTC.

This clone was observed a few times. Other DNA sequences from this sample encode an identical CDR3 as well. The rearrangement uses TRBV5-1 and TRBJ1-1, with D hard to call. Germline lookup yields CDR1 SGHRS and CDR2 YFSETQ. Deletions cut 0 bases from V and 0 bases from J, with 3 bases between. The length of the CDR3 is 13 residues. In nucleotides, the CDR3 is TGCGCCAGCAGCTTGGAAGTGAACACTGAAGCTTTCTTT. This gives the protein CASSLEVNTEAFF.

The CDR3 sequence: CASSLFAGTDYEQYF. The CDR3 nucleotides are TGTGCCAGCAGCTTATTCGCAGGGACTGACTACGAGCAGTACTTC. The chain carries TRBV7-2 and TRBJ2-7; weak D call: TRBD2 (6 bases). CDR3 size: 15 residues. V was trimmed by 2 bases and J by 3 bases, leaving 14 bases between them. Looked up from germline, CDR1 is SGHTA and CDR2 is FQGNSA.

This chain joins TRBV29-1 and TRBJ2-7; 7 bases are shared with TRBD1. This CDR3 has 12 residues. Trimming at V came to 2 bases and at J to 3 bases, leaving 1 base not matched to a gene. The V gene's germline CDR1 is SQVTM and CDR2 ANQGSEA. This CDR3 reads CSVETGVYEQYF. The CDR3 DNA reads TGCAGCGTTGAAACAGGGGTCTACGAGCAGTACTTC.

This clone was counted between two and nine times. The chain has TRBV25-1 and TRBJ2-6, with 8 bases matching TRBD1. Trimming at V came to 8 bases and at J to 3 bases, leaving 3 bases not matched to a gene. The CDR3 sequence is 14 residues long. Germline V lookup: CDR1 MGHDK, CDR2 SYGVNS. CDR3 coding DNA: TGTGCCAGCGCCGACAGGGGTGGGGCCAACGTCCTGACTTTC. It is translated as CASADRGGANVLTF.

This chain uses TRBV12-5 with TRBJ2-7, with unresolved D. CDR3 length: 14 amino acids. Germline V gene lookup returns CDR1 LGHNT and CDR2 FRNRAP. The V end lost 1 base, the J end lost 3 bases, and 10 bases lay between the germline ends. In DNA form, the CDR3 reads TGTGCTAGTGGTTTGGGCACGACGGTCTACGAGCAGTACTTC. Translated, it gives CASGLGTTVYEQYF. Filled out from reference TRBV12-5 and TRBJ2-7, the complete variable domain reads DARVTQTPRHKVTEMGQEVTMRCQPILGHNTVFWYRQTMMQGLELLAYFRNRAPLDDSGMPKDRFSAEMPDATLATLKIQPSEPRDSAVYFCASGLGTTVYEQYFGPGTRLTVT.

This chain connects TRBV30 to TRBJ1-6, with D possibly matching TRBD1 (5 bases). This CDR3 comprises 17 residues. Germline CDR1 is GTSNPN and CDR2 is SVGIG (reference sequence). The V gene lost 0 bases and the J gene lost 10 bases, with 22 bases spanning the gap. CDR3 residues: CAWSVKGLRTRRSPLHF. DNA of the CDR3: TGTGCCTGGAGTGTAAAGGGGTTAAGGACAAGGCGATCACCCCTCCACTTT.

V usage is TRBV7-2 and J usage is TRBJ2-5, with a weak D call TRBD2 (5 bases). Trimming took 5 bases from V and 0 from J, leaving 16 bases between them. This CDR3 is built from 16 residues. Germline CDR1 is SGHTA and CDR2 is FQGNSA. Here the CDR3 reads CASSRNSRGNQETQYF. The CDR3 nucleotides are TGTGCCAGCAGCCGAAATAGCCGGGGAAACCAAGAGACCCAGTACTTC.

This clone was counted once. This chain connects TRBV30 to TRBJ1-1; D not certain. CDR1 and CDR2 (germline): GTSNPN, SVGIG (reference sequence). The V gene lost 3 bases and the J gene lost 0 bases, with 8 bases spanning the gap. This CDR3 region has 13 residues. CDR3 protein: CAWRSVLNTEAFF. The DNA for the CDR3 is TGTGCCTGGAGATCAGTGCTGAACACTGAAGCTTTCTTT.

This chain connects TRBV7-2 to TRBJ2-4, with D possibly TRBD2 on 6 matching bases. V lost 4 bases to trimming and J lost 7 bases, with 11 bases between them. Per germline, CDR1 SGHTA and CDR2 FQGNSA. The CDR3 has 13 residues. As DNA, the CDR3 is TGTGCCAGCAGCTCCCGGGGGTTTAACATTCAGTACTTC. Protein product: CASSSRGFNIQYF.

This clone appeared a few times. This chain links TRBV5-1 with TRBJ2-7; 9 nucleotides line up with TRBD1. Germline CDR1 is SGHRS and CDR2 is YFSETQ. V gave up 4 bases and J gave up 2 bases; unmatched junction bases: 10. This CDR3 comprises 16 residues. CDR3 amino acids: CASSRGNRGLTYEQYF. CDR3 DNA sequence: TGCGCCAGCAGCCGAGGAAACAGGGGGCTAACCTACGAGCAGTACTTC.

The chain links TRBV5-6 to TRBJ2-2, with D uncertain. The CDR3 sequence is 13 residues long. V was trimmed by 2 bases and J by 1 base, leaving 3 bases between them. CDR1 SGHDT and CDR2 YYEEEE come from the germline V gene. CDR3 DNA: TGTGCCAGCAGCTTATTGAACACCGGGGAGCTGTTTTTT. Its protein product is CASSLLNTGELFF.

The CDR3 coding sequence is TGTGCCAGCAGTCCGGGGCCCAGGGCGGCCTACGAGCAGTACTTC. Translated: CASSPGPRAAYEQYF. The V call is TRBV6-5, the J call TRBJ2-7; perhaps D is TRBD1 or TRBD2 (5 bases each). There are 15 residues in the CDR3. Germline CDR1 reads MNHEY; CDR2 reads SVGAGI. Trimming removed 5 bases at V and 2 bases at J, with 16 bases between.

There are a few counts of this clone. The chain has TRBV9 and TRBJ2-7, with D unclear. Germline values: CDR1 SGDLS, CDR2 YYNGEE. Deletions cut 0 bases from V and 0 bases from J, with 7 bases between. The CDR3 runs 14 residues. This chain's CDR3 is CASSVARFSYEQYF. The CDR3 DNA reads TGTGCCAGCAGCGTAGCCCGGTTCTCCTACGAGCAGTACTTC.

In DNA, the CDR3 is TGTGCCAGCAGGCCTTTGGGAGATACGCAGTATTTT. Translating gives CASRPLGDTQYF. The J gene is TRBJ2-3, the V gene TRBV7-8, with D unclear. The ends were cut back, 6 bases at V and 5 bases at J, with 9 bases in the middle. The CDR3 is made up of 12 amino acids. Germline assignment: CDR1 SGHVS and CDR2 FQNEAQ.

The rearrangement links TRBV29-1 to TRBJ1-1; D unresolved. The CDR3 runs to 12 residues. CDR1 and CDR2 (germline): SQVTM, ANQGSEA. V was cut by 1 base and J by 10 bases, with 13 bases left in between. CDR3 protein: CSVEGPGWGAFF. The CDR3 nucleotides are TGCAGCGTTGAAGGCCCGGGGTGGGGAGCTTTCTTT.

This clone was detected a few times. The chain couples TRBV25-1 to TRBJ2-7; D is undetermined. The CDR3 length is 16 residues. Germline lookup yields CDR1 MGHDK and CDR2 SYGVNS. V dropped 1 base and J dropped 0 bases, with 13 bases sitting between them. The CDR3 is CASSEFRASYSYEQYF. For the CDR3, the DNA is TGTGCCAGCAGTGAATTCCGGGCCTCTTACTCCTACGAGCAGTACTTC.

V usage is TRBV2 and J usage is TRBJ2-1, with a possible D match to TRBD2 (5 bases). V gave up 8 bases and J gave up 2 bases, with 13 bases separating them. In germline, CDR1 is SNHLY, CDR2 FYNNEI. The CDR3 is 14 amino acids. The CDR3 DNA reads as TGTGCCAGCGAGGACTCTCTGGCCTACAATGAGCAGTTCTTC. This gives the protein CASEDSLAYNEQFF.

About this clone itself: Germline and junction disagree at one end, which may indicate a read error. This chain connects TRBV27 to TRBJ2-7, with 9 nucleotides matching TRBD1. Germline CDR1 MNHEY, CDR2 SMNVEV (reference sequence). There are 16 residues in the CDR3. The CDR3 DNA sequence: TGTGCCAGCAGCTTATGGGGACCGGGACAGGGAGGGGAGCAGTACTTC. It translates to CASSLWGPGQGGEQYF.

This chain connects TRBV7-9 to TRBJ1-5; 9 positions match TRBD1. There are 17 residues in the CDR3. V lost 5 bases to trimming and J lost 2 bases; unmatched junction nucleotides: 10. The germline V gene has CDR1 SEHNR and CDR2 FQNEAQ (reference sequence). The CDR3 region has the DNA TGTGCCAGCAGCCACTCCGGGACAGGGTTAGGCAATCAGCCCCAGCATTTT. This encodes CASSHSGTGLGNQPQHF.

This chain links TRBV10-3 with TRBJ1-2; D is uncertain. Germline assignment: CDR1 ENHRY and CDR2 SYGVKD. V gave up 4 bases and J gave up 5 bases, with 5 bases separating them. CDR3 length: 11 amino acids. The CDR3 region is CAISAAYGYTF. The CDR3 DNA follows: TGTGCCATCAGTGCAGCTTATGGCTACACCTTC.

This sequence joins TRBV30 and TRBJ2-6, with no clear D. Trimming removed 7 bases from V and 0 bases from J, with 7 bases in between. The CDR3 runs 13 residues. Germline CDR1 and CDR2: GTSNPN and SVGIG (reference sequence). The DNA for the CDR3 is TGTGCCTCTGGAATCTCTGGGGCCAACGTCCTGACTTTC. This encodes CASGISGANVLTF.

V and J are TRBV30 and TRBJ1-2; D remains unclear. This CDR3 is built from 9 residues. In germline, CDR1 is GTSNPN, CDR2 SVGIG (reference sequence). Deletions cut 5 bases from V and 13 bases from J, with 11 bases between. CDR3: CAWHPGPTF. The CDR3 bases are TGTGCCTGGCATCCTGGACCCACCTTC.